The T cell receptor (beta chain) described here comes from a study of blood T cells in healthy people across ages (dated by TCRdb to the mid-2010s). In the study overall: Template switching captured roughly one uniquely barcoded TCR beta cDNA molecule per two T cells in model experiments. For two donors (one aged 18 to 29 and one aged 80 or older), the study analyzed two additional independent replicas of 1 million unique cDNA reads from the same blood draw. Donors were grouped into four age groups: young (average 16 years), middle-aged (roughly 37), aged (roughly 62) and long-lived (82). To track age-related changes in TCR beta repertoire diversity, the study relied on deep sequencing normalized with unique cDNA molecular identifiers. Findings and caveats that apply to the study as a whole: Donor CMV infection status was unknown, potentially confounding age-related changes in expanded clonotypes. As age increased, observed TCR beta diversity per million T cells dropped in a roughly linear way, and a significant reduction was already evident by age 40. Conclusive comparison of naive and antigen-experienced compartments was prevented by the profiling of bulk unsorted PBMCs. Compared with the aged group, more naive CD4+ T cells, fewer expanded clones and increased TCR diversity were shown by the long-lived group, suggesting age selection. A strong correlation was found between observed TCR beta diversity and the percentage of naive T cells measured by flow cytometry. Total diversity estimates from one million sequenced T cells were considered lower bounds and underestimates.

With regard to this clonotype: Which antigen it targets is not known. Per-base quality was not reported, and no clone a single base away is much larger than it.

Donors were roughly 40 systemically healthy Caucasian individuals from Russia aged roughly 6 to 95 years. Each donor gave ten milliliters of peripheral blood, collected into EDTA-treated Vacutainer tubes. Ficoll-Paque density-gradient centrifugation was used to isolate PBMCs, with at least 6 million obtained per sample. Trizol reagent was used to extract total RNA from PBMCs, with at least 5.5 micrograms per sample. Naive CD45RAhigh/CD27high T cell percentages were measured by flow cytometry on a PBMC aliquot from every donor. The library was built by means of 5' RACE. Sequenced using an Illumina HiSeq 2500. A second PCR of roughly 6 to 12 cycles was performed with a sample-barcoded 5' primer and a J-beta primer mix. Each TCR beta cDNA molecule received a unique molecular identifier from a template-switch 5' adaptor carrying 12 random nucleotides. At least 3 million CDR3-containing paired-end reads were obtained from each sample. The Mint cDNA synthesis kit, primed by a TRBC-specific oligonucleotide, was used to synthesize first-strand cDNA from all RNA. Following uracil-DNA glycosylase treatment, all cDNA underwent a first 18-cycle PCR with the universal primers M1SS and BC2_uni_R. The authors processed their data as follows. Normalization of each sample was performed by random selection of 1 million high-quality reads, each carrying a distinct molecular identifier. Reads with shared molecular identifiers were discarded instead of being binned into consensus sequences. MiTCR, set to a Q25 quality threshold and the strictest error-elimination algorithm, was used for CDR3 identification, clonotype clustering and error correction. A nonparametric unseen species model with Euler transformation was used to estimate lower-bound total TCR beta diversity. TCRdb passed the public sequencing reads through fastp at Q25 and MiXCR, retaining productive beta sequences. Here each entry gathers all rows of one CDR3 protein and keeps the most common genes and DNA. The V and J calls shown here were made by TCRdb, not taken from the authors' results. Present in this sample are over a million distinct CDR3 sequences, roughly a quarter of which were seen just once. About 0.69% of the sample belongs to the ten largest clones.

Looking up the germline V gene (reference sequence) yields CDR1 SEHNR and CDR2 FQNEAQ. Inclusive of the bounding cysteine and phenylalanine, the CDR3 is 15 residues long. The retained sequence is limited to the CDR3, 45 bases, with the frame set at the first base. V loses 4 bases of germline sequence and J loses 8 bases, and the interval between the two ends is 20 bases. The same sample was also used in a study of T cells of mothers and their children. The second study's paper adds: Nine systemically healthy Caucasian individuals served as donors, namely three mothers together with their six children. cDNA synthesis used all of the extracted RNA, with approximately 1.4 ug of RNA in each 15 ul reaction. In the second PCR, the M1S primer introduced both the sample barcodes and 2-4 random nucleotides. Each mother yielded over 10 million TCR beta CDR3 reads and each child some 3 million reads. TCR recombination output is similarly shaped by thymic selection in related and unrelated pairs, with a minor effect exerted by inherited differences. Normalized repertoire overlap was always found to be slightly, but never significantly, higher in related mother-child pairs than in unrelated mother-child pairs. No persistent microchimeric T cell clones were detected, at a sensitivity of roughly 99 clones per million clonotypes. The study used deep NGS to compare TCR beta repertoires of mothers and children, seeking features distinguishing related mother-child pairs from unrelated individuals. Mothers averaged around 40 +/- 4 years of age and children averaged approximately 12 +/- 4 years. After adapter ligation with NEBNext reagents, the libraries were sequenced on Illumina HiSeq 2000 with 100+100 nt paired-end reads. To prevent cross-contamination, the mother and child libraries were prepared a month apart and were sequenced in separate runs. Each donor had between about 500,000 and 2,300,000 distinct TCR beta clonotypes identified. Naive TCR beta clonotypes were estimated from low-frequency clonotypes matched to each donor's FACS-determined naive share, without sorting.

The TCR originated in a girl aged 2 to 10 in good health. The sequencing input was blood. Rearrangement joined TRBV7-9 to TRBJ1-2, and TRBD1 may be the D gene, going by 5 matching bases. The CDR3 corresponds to CASSSSGREVRGYTF. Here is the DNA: TGTGCCAGCAGCTCCTCCGGCAGGGAGGTGCGCGGCTACACCTTC. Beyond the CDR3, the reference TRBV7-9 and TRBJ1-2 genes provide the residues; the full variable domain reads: DTGVSQNPRHKITKRGQNVTFRCDPISEHNRLYWYRQTLGQGPEFLTYFQNEAQLEKSRLLSDRFSAERPKGSFSTLEIQRTEQGDSAMYLCASSSSGREVRGYTFGSGTRLTVV.